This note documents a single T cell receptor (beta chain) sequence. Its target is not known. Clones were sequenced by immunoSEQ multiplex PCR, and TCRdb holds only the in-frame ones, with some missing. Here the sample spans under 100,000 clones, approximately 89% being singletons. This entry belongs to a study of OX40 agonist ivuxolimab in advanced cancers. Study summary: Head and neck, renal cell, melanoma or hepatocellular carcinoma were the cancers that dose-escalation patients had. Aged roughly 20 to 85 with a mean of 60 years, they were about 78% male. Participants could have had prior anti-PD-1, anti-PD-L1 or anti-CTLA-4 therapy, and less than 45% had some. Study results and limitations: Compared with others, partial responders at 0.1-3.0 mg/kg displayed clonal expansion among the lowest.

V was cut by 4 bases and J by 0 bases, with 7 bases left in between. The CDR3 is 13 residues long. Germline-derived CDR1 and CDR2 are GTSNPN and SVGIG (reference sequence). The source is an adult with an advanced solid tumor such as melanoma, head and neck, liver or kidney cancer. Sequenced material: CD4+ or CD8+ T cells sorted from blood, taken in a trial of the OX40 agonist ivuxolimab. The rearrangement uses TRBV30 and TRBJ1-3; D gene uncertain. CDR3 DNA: TGTGCCTGGATTAGAGACTCTGGAAACACCATATATTTT. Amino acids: CAWIRDSGNTIYF.